The next 22 T cell receptor beta chains were all read from a single sample in a study of cytomegalovirus exposure and HLA in healthy donors. In the PCR, 60 Vbeta and 13 Jbeta primers were used. The protocol was immunoSEQ multiplex PCR, while the TCRdb copy is restricted to in-frame clones and leaves out a portion. The sample has about 130,000 clones; 70% to 80% are singletons. Sequencing was performed on PBMCs. These receptors all come from a female donor in good health and CMV-seropositive.

This chain uses TRBV9 with TRBJ2-3; 10 bases are shared with TRBD2. Trimming removed 0 bases from V and 5 bases from J; junction bases left unmatched: 12. The CDR3 length is 18 residues. Germline V lookup: CDR1 SGDLS, CDR2 YYNGEE. In DNA, the CDR3 is TGTGCCAGCAGCGTAGGAGGGACTAGCGAACCTTCTCTAGATACGCAGTATTTT. It encodes CASSVGGTSEPSLDTQYF.

The genes are TRBV6-4 and TRBJ2-2, with TRBD2 identical over 7 bases. Trimming at V came to 6 bases and at J to 1 base, leaving 5 bases not matched to a gene. This CDR3 has 15 residues. CDR1 is MRHNA and CDR2 is SNTAGT in the germline V gene. CDR3 in amino acids: CASSIAGENTGELFF. The CDR3 nucleotides are TGTGCCAGCAGCATAGCGGGCGAGAACACCGGGGAGCTGTTTTTT.

The chain has TRBV5-1 and TRBJ2-3, with 8 nucleotides matching TRBD2. Trimming cost V 4 bases and J 5 bases; bases outside gene matches: 9. There are 15 residues in the CDR3. Germline CDR1 is SGHRS and CDR2 is YFSETQ. The CDR3: CASSTPGGREDTQYF. The CDR3, as DNA: TGCGCCAGCAGCACGCCGGGGGGGAGGGAAGATACGCAGTATTTT.

The CDR3 here is CASSSGPGQTTYEQYF. The CDR3 nucleotides are TGTGCCAGCAGTTCGGGGCCGGGACAGACTACCTACGAGCAGTACTTC. This chain joins TRBV7-2 and TRBJ2-7; 7 positions agree with TRBD1. J was trimmed by 2 bases and V by 6 bases; bases with no gene match: 13. This CDR3 has 16 residues. Germline V lookup: CDR1 SGHTA, CDR2 FQGNSA.

The rearrangement uses TRBV28 and TRBJ2-7, with TRBD2 identical over 13 bases. After removal of 4 bases from V and 3 bases from J, the junction contained 12 bases not matched to a gene. Germline values: CDR1 MDHEN, CDR2 SYDVKM. The CDR3 is made up of 18 amino acids. CDR3 region: CASSSPGTSGKVIYEQYF. The CDR3, as DNA: TGTGCCAGCAGTTCCCCCGGGACTAGCGGGAAAGTTATCTACGAGCAGTACTTC. Supplemented by reference TRBV28 and TRBJ2-7, the full variable domain reads DVKVTQSSRYLVKRTGEKVFLECVQDMDHENMFWYRQDPGLGLRLIYFSYDVKMKEKGDIPEGYSVSREKKERFSLILESASTNQTSMYLCASSSPGTSGKVIYEQYFGPGTRLTVT.

This clone was observed a few times. The chain couples TRBV28 to TRBJ2-3, with 10 bases that match TRBD1. CDR3 length equals 15 residues. J lost 3 bases, V lost 3 bases, and 3 bases had no gene match. Germline assignment: CDR1 MDHEN and CDR2 SYDVKM. The CDR3 DNA reads TGTGCCAGCAGTTTGACAGGGGGCGCGACAGATACGCAGTATTTT. Translating gives CASSLTGGATDTQYF.

This chain links TRBV14 with TRBJ2-1; weak D call: TRBD1 (5 bases). Germline V gene sequence: CDR1 SGHDN, CDR2 FVKESK. Trimming cost V 1 base and J 12 bases, with 22 bases left between them. The CDR3 covers 16 residues. In nucleotides, the CDR3 is TGTGCCAGCAGCCAAGTTGGTAGTCAGGGCCTAAACAGGCAGTTCTTC. Residues: CASSQVGSQGLNRQFF. Using reference TRBV14 and TRBJ2-1 for the parts outside the CDR3, the full variable domain is EAGVTQFPSHSVIEKGQTVTLRCDPISGHDNLYWYRRVMGKEIKFLLHFVKESKQDESGMPNNRFLAERTGGTYSTLKVQPAELEDSGVYFCASSQVGSQGLNRQFFGPGTRLTVL.

This clone was recorded only once. The chain is built from TRBV28 and TRBJ2-7; TRBD2 might be the D (6 bases). The germline V gene has CDR1 MDHEN and CDR2 SYDVKM. V lost 2 bases and J 0 bases, leaving 11 bases between the germline ends. The CDR3 is 15 amino acids. CDR3 loop: CASSLIGTLSYEQYF. In DNA, the CDR3 is TGTGCCAGCAGTTTAATCGGGACTCTCTCCTACGAGCAGTACTTC.

CDR3 bases: TGTGCCAGCAGCTTAGGCGGACAGACCCAACTCTATGGCTACACCTTC. Translation: CASSLGGQTQLYGYTF. The chain joins TRBV7-2 to TRBJ1-2; possible D gene TRBD1, 6 bases. CDR3 length equals 16 residues. Trimming pared 1 base from V and 4 bases from J, leaving 16 bases between. The germline CDR1 and CDR2 sequences are SGHTA and FQGNSA.

This clone appeared a few times. The V gene is TRBV30, the J gene TRBJ2-1; a weak D match, TRBD2 (5 bases). In germline, CDR1 is GTSNPN, CDR2 SVGIG (reference sequence). V was clipped by 5 bases and J by 6 bases, with 8 bases between them. The length of the CDR3 is 11 residues. The CDR3 loop is CAWGLGNEQFF. CDR3 nucleotides: TGTGCCTGGGGACTTGGCAATGAGCAGTTCTTC.

This chain connects TRBV5-4 to TRBJ1-5; TRBD1 might be the D (6 bases). V lost 5 bases to trimming and J lost 0 bases, with 18 bases between them. The germline V gene encodes CDR1 SGHNT and CDR2 YYREEE (reference sequence). The CDR3 is 17 residues long. The CDR3 sequence: CASRPSRTDNSNQPQHF. The CDR3, as DNA: TGTGCCAGCAGGCCCAGTCGGACAGACAATAGCAATCAGCCCCAGCATTTT.

The chain has TRBV10-1 and TRBJ2-7, with 8 bases that match TRBD1. V shed 7 bases, J shed 1 base, and the junction held 6 bases outside the gene matches. Germline-derived CDR1 and CDR2 are WNHNN and SYGVQD (reference sequence). The CDR3 length is 14 residues. This chain's CDR3 is CASIPDRASYEQYF. The CDR3, as DNA: TGCGCCAGCATCCCGGACAGGGCTTCCTACGAGCAGTACTTC.

This chain connects TRBV7-3 to TRBJ2-3, with TRBD2 identical over 9 bases. Germline-derived CDR1 and CDR2 are SGHTA and FQGTGA. With V trimmed by 6 bases and J by 4 bases, 11 bases remained unmatched. The CDR3 contains 16 residues. CDR3 DNA: TGTGCCAGCAGGAGGGGAGCGGGGGGAAGTGCAGATACGCAGTATTTT. This translates into CASRRGAGGSADTQYF.

The chain links TRBV14 to TRBJ2-1; TRBD2 agrees at 8 bases. V trimming: 1 base; J trimming: 9 bases; junction bases outside the gene matches: 8. The CDR3 is 15 residues long. The germline CDR1 and CDR2 sequences are SGHDN and FVKESK. CDR3 sequence: CASSQVTGGHGEQFF. CDR3 bases: TGTGCCAGCAGCCAAGTTACGGGGGGGCACGGTGAGCAGTTCTTC.

This clone was seen once. CDR3 sequence: CASRKQGSNQPQHF. The CDR3 nucleotides are TGTGCCAGCAGGAAACAGGGTAGCAATCAGCCCCAGCATTTT. The rearrangement joins TRBV6-5 to TRBJ1-5; a weak D match, TRBD1 (6 bases). The CDR3 has 14 amino acids. Trimming pared 6 bases from V and 0 bases from J, leaving 9 bases between. Germline loops: CDR1 MNHEY, CDR2 SVGAGI.

The V call is TRBV5-1, the J call TRBJ2-7, with 9 bases fitting TRBD2. V lost 0 bases and J lost 2; bases outside the gene matches: 9. In germline, CDR1 is SGHRS, CDR2 YFSETQ. There are 17 residues in the CDR3. CDR3 in DNA: TGCGCCAGCAGCTTGGCCCCCGGTAGCGGGAGCACCTACGAGCAGTACTTC. Protein product: CASSLAPGSGSTYEQYF.

This rearrangement joins TRBV27 to TRBJ2-1; 9 bases align to TRBD2. The J segment lost 9 bases and the V segment lost 5 bases, leaving 8 bases of the junction unmatched. CDR1 and CDR2 (germline): MNHEY, SMNVEV (reference sequence). The length of the CDR3 is 14 residues. The CDR3 nucleotides read TGTGCCAGCAGTCCCCGAGTAGCGGGAGTTGAGCAGTTCTTC. It translates to CASSPRVAGVEQFF.

The chain is built from TRBV6-5 and TRBJ1-2; perhaps TRBD1 as D (6 bases). V was pared by 4 bases and J by 4 bases, with 16 bases between. This CDR3 comprises 15 residues. Germline CDR1 and CDR2: MNHEY and SVGAGI. The DNA for the CDR3 is TGTGCCAGCAGTTTGGGGTGGGGGCCCCTCTATGGCTACACCTTC. Amino acids: CASSLGWGPLYGYTF.

The rearrangement links TRBV2 to TRBJ1-1, with D tentatively TRBD1 (6 bases). This CDR3 spans 12 amino acids. Germline loops: CDR1 SNHLY, CDR2 FYNNEI. The germline V and J ends were trimmed by 8 bases and 8 bases, with 15 bases remaining between them. The CDR3 DNA reads as TGTGCCAGCCTGGGTGTCGACAGGGAAGCTTTCTTT. It specifies CASLGVDREAFF.

The chain uses TRBV19 and TRBJ2-7; perhaps TRBD1 as D (6 bases). CDR1 is LNHDA and CDR2 is SQIVND in the germline V gene (reference sequence). The V gene lost 10 bases and the J gene lost 2 bases, with 18 bases spanning the gap. The length of the CDR3 is 14 residues. The CDR3 DNA follows: TGTGCCACTTCGACAGGATACCCAACCTACGAGCAGTACTTC. As protein: CATSTGYPTYEQYF.

The rearrangement uses TRBV25-1 and TRBJ2-4; 10 positions match TRBD1. V gave up 3 bases and J gave up 3 bases; unmatched junction bases: 11. The CDR3 is made up of 18 amino acids. From germline, CDR1 is MGHDK and CDR2 SYGVNS. The CDR3 sequence is CASSDPTRQGARKNIQYF. CDR3 bases: TGTGCCAGCAGTGACCCTACGCGACAGGGGGCGCGCAAAAACATTCAGTACTTC.

The chain recombines TRBV6-5 with TRBJ2-3, with a weak D call TRBD2 (6 bases). CDR3 size: 15 residues. V shed 6 bases and J shed 0 bases, with 13 bases lying between them. Per germline, CDR1 MNHEY and CDR2 SVGAGI. The DNA of the CDR3 is TGTGCCAGCAGCCTAGCGACACTTAGCACAGATACGCAGTATTTT. This gives the protein CASSLATLSTDTQYF.